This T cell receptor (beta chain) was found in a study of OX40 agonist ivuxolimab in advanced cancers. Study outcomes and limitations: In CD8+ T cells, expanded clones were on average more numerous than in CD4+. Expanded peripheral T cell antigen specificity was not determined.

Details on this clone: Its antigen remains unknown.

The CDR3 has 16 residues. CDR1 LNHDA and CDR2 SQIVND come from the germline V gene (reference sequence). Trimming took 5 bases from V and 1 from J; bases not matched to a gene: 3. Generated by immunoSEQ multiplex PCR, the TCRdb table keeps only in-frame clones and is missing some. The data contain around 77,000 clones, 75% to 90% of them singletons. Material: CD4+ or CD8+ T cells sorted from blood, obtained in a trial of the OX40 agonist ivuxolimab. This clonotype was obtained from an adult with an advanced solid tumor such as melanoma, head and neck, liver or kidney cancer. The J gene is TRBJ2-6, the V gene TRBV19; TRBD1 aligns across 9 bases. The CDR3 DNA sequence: TGTGCCAGTAGTCCGGGACAGGGTTCTGGGGCCAACGTCCTGACTTTC. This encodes CASSPGQGSGANVLTF.